Sequencing of this TCR beta chain was carried out in a study of cytomegalovirus exposure and HLA in healthy donors. Points from the study as a whole: Analyzed later, association rates of TCRs varied across HLA loci, with DRB1 most and HLA-C fewest. A later analysis reportedly found that, within productive TCRs, an Asian-associated ancestry cluster had fewer N-insertions than the mean observed across the approximately 700 donors. Donor immune exposure was known only as CMV serostatus.

The PCR used 60 Vbeta and 13 Jbeta primers. Only in-frame clones appear in the TCRdb table, and some are missing; sequencing was by immunoSEQ multiplex PCR. The sample yields about 160,000 clones, about 82% seen once. Trimming pared 1 base from V and 2 bases from J, leaving 10 bases between. The CDR3 is 14 residues long. The germline V gene has CDR1 SGHKS and CDR2 YYEKEE (reference sequence). Regarding this clone: What it recognizes is unknown.

This chain uses TRBV5-5 with TRBJ2-7, with D possibly TRBD1 on 6 matching bases. The specimen was PBMCs. This TCR came from a female donor in good health and CMV-seronegative. In nucleotides, the CDR3 is TGTGCCAGCAGCTTGAGACCAGGGGCCTACGAGCAGTACTTC. It is translated as CASSLRPGAYEQYF.